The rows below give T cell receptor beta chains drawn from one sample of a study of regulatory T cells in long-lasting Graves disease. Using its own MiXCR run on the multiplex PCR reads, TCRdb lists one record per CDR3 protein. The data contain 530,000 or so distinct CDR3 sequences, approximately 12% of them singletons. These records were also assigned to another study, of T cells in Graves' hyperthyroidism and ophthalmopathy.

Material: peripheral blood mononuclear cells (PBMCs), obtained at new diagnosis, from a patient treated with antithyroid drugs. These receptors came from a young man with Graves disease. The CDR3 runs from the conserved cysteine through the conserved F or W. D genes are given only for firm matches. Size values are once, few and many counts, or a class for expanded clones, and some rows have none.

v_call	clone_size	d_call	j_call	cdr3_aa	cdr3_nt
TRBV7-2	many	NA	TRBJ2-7	CASSSNGPYEQYF	TGTGCCAGCAGCTCCAACGGACCCTACGAGCAGTACTTC
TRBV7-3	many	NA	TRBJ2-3	CASSLQPGGSDTQYF	TGTGCCAGCAGCTTACAGCCTGGAGGCTCAGATACGCAGTATTTT
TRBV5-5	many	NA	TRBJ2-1	CASSLIPSSNNEQFF	TGTGCCAGCAGCTTGATTCCTAGCAGCAACAATGAGCAGTTCTTC
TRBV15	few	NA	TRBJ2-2	CATSRDYSTGGELFF	TGTGCCACCAGCAGAGATTATAGTACCGGCGGGGAGCTGTTTTTT
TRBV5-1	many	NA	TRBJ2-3	CASSEGGGGTSTDTQYF	TGTGCCAGCAGTGAAGGTGGGGGCGGTACTAGCACAGATACGCAGTATTTT
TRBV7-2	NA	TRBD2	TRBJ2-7	CASSLNGLAGGEQYF	TGTGCCAGCAGTTTAAACGGACTAGCGGGGGGCGAGCAGTACTTC
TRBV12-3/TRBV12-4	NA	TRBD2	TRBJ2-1	CASSLGASGRGSQFF	TGTGCCAGCAGTTTAGGTGCTAGCGGGAGAGGATCGCAGTTCTTC
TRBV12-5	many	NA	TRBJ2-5	CASSFRVGQETQYF	TGTGCTAGTAGTTTCAGGGTAGGCCAAGAGACCCAGTACTTC
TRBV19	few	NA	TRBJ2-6	CASSRPDTGANVLTF	TGTGCCAGTAGTAGGCCAGACACTGGGGCCAACGTCCTGACTTTC
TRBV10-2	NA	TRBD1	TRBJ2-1	CATCRDRGPNEQFF	TGCGCCACCTGCCGGGACAGGGGGCCCAATGAGCAGTTCTTC
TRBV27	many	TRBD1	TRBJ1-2	CASSLVRDRSPYTF	TGTGCCAGCAGTTTAGTCCGGGACAGGAGCCCCTACACCTTC
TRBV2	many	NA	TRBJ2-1	CASRGAGQYNEQFF	TGTGCCAGCAGGGGCGCCGGACAGTACAATGAGCAGTTCTTC
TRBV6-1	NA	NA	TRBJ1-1	CASRQGRVSTEAFF	TGTGCCAGCAGGCAGGGTCGGGTAAGCACTGAAGCTTTCTTT
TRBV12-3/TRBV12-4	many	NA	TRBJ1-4	CASSLGSSGKLFF	TGTGCCAGCAGTCTCGGGTCCAGTGGGAAACTGTTTTTT
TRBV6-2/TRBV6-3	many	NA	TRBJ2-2	CASSEGDPPVGELFF	TGTGCCAGCAGTGAAGGGGACCCCCCGGTCGGGGAGCTGTTTTTT
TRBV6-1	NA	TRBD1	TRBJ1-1	CATTVDRGNTEAFF	TGTGCCACCACCGTCGACAGGGGGAACACTGAAGCTTTCTTT
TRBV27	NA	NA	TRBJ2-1	CASSLSNSGNEQFF	TGTGCCAGCAGTTTATCGAATAGCGGCAATGAGCAGTTCTTC
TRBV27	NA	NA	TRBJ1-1	CASSPLKTGTEAFF	TGTGCCAGCAGTCCCCTCAAAACAGGCACCGAAGCTTTCTTT
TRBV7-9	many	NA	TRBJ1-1	CASSLGGGSTEAFF	TGTGCCAGCAGCTTAGGGGGGGGCAGCACTGAAGCTTTCTTT
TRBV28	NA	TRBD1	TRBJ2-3	CASSLSGTGVLGTDTQYF	TGTGCCAGCAGTTTATCCGGGACAGGGGTCCTCGGCACAGATACGCAGTATTTT
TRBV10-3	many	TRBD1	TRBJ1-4	CAIRPQGGDEKLFF	TGTGCCATCAGGCCCCAGGGGGGGGATGAAAAACTGTTTTTT
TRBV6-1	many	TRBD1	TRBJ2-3	CASSPLGTGSTDTQYF	TGTGCCAGCAGTCCTCTTGGGACAGGAAGCACAGATACGCAGTATTTT